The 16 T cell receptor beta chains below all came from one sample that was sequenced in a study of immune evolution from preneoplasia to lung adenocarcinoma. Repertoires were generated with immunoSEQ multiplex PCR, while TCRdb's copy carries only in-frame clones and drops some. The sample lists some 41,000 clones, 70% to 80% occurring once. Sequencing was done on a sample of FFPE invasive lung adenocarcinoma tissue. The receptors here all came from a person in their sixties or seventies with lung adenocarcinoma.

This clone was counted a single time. The CDR3 nucleotides are TGTGCCTGTGGCGGGAGGGAATCCTACAATGAGCAGTTCTTC. Residues: CACGGRESYNEQFF. The chain combines TRBV5-4 with TRBJ2-1, with 9 nucleotides matching TRBD2. The J segment lost 1 base and the V segment lost 10 bases, leaving 6 bases of the junction unmatched. The CDR3 is 14 residues long. The germline gives CDR1 SGHNT, CDR2 YYREEE (reference sequence).

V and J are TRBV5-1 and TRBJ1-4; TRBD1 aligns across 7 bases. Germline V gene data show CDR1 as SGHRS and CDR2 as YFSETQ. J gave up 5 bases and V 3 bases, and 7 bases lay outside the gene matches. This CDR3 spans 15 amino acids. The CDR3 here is CASSYSGTANEKLFF. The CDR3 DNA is TGCGCCAGCAGCTATTCCGGGACAGCGAATGAAAAACTGTTTTTT.

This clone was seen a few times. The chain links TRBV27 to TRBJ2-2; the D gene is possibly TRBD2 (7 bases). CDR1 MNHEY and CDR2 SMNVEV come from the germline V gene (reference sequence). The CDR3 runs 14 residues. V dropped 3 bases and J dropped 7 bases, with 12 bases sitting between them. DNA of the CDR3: TGTGCCAGCAGTTTCGGGGGGCTTATCGGGGAGCTGTTTTTT. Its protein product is CASSFGGLIGELFF.

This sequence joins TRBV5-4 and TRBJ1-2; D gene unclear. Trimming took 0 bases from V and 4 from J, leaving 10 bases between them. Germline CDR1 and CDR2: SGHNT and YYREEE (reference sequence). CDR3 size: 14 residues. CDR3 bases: TGTGCCAGCAGCTTGGAAAGGATGGCCTATGGCTACACCTTC. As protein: CASSLERMAYGYTF.

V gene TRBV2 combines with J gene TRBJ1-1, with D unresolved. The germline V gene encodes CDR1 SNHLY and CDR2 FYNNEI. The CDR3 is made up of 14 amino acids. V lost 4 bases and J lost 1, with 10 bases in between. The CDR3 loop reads CASSARSGNTEAFF. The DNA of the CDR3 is TGTGCCAGCAGTGCCAGGTCCGGGAACACTGAAGCTTTCTTT.

The CDR3: CASSSGLANTGELFF. The CDR3 nucleotides are TGTGCCAGCAGCTCTGGACTAGCGAACACCGGGGAGCTGTTTTTT. The chain uses TRBV7-3 and TRBJ2-2, with 7 bases aligning to TRBD2. Germline-derived CDR1 and CDR2 are SGHTA and FQGTGA. V lost 4 bases, J lost 0 bases, and 2 bases stayed unmatched. The CDR3 is 15 amino acids. The variable domain in full, completed from reference TRBV7-3 and TRBJ2-2, reads GAGVSQTPSNKVTEKGKYVELRCDPISGHTALYWYRQSLGQGPEFLIYFQGTGAADDSGLPNDRFFAVRPEGSVSTLKIQRTERGDSAVYLCASSSGLANTGELFFGEGSRLTVL.

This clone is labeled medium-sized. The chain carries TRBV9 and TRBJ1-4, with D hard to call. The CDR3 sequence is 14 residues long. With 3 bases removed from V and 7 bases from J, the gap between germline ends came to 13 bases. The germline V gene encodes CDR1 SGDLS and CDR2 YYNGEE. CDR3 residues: CASSATTYGEKLFF. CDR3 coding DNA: TGTGCCAGCAGCGCGACAACCTATGGTGAAAAACTGTTTTTT.

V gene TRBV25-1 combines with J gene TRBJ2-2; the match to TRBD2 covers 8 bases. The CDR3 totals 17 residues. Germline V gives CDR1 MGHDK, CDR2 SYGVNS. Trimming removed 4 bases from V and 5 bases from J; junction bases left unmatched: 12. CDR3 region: CASSVWSAGERTGELFF. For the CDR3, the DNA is TGTGCCAGCAGTGTCTGGTCAGCGGGAGAGCGTACCGGGGAGCTGTTTTTT.

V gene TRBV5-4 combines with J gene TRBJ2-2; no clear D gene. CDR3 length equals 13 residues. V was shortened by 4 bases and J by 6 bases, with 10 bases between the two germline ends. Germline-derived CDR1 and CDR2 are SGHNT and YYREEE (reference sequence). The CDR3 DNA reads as TGTGCCAGCAGCGTCGATGGAGCCGGGGAGCTGTTTTTT. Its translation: CASSVDGAGELFF. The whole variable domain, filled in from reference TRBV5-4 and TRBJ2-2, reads ETGVTQSPTHLIKTRGQQVTLRCSSQSGHNTVSWYQQALGQGPQFIFQYYREEENGRGNFPPRFSGLQFPNYSSELNVNALELDDSALYLCASSVDGAGELFFGEGSRLTVL.

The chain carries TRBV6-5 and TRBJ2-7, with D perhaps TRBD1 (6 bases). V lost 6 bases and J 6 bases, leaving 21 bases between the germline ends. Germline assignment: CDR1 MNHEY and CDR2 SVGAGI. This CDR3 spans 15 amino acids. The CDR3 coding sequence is TGTGCCAGCAGCTCGGAATACAGGGTGGCTTCCGAGCAGTACTTC. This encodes CASSSEYRVASEQYF.

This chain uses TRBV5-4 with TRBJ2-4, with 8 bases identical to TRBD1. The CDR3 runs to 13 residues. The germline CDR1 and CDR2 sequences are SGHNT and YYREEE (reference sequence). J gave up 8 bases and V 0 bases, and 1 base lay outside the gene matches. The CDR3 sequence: CASSLGQGYIQYF. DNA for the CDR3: TGTGCCAGCAGCTTGGGACAGGGGTACATTCAGTACTTC.

The CDR3 DNA reads TGTGCCAGCAGCTCTAAGGAGGGGCACAATGAGCAGTTCTTC. Encoded protein: CASSSKEGHNEQFF. V usage is TRBV5-6 and J usage is TRBJ2-1; TRBD2 is a possible D gene (6 bases). Germline CDR1 and CDR2: SGHDT and YYEEEE. This CDR3 is built from 14 residues. The V and J ends lost 3 bases and 5 bases respectively, with 12 bases between them. Looking up the rest from reference TRBV5-6 and TRBJ2-1 gives the full variable domain: DAGVTQSPTHLIKTRGQQVTLRCSPKSGHDTVSWYQQALGQGPQFIFQYYEEEERQRGNFPDRFSGHQFPNYSSELNVNALLLGDSALYLCASSSKEGHNEQFFGPGTRLTVL.

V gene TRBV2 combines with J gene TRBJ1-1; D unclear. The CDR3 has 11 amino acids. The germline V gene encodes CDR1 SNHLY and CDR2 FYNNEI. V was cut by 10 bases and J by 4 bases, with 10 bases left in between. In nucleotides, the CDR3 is TGTGCCACCGATTACAGCACTGAAGCTTTCTTT. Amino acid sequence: CATDYSTEAFF.

The CDR3 DNA is TGTGCCAGCAGCCCCGGACAGGGATATGGCTACACCTTC. Amino acid sequence: CASSPGQGYGYTF. The genes are TRBV5-6 and TRBJ1-2; 8 nucleotides line up with TRBD1. Losses at the gene ends were 4 bases for V and 5 bases for J; bases not matched to a gene: 4. CDR1 SGHDT and CDR2 YYEEEE come from the germline V gene. This CDR3 is built from 13 residues.

The CDR3 sequence: CASSSQGMAGNEQFF. CDR3 sequence (DNA): TGTGCCAGCAGTTCACAGGGCATGGCGGGCAATGAGCAGTTCTTC. The chain joins TRBV28 to TRBJ2-1, with a possible D match to TRBD1 (6 bases). The CDR3 contains 15 residues. V was clipped by 4 bases and J by 6 bases, with 16 bases between them. Germline V gene sequence: CDR1 MDHEN, CDR2 SYDVKM.

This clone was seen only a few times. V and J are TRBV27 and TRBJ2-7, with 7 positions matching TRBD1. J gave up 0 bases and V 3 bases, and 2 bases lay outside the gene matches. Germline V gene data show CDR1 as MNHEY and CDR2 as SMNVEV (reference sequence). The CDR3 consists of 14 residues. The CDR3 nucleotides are TGTGCCAGCAGTTTTGGGACAGACTCCTACGAGCAGTACTTC. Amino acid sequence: CASSFGTDSYEQYF.